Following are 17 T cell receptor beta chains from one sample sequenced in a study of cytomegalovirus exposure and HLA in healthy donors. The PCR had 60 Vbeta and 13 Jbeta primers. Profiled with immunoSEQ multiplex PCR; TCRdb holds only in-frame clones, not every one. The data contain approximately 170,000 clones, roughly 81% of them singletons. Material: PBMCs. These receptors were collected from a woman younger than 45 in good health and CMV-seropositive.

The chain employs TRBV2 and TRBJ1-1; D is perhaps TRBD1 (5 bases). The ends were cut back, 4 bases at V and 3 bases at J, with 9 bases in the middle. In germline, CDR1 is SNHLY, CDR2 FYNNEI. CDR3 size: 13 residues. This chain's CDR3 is CASSAHRYTEAFF. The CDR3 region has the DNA TGTGCCAGCAGTGCCCACAGGTACACTGAAGCTTTCTTT.

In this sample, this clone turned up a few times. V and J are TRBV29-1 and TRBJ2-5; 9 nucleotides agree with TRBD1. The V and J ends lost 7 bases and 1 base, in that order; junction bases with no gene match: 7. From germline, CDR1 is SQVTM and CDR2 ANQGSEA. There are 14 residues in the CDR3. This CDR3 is CSGTGTGSQETQYF. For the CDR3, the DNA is TGCAGCGGTACCGGGACAGGGTCCCAAGAGACCCAGTACTTC.

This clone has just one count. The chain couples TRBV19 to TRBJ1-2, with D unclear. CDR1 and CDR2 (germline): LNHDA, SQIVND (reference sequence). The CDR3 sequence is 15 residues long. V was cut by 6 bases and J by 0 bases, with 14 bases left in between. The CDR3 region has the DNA TGTGCCAGTAGAGTACTGACTCGGACTAACTATGGCTACACCTTC. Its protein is CASRVLTRTNYGYTF.

CDR3 region: CASSLGSSSLYTEAFF. The CDR3 nucleotides read TGCGCCAGCAGCTTGGGTTCTTCCTCTTTATACACTGAAGCTTTCTTT. This chain links TRBV5-1 with TRBJ1-1, with D unclear. CDR3 length: 16 amino acids. The V and J ends lost 0 bases and 3 bases respectively, with 15 bases between them. Germline-derived CDR1 and CDR2 are SGHRS and YFSETQ.

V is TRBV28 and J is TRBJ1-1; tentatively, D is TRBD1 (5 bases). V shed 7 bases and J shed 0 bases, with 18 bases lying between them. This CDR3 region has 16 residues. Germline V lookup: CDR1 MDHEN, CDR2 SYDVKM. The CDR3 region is CASTYSWGGMNTEAFF. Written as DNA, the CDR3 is TGTGCCAGCACGTACTCTTGGGGCGGTATGAACACTGAAGCTTTCTTT.

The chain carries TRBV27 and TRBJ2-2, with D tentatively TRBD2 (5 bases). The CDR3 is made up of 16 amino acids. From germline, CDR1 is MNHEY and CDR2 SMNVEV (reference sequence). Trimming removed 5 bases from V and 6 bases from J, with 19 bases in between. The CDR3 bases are TGTGCCAGCAGTCCACTCTCACATGGACTGGCCGGGGAGCTGTTTTTT. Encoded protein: CASSPLSHGLAGELFF.

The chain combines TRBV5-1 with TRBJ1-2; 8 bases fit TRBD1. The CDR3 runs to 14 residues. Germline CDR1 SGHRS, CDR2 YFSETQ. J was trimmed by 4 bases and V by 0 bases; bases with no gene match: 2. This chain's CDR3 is CASSLGQGPYGYTF. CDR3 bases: TGCGCCAGCAGCTTGGGACAGGGGCCCTATGGCTACACCTTC. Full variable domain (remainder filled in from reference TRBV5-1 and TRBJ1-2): KAGVTQTPRYLIKTRGQQVTLSCSPISGHRSVSWYQQTPGQGLQFLFEYFSETQRNKGNFPGRFSGRQFSNSRSEMNVSTLELGDSALYLCASSLGQGPYGYTFGSGTRLTVV.

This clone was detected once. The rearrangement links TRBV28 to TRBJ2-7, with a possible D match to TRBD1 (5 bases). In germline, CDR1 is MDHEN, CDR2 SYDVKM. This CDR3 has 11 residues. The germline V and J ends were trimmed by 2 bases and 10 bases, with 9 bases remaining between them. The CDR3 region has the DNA TGTGCCAGCAGTTTAGGGGCAGTCCAGTACTTC. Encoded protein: CASSLGAVQYF. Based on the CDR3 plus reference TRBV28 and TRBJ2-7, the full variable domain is DVKVTQSSRYLVKRTGEKVFLECVQDMDHENMFWYRQDPGLGLRLIYFSYDVKMKEKGDIPEGYSVSREKKERFSLILESASTNQTSMYLCASSLGAVQYFGPGTRLTVT.

The CDR3 loop is CASSQTGDRVSSNEKLFF. The CDR3 DNA is TGTGCCAGCAGTCAAACCGGGGACAGGGTATCTTCTAATGAAAAACTGTTTTTT. The gene calls are TRBV2 and TRBJ1-4, with TRBD1 identical over 9 bases. V lost 5 bases, J lost 3 bases, and 13 bases stayed unmatched. CDR3 length: 18 amino acids. The V gene's germline CDR1 is SNHLY and CDR2 FYNNEI.

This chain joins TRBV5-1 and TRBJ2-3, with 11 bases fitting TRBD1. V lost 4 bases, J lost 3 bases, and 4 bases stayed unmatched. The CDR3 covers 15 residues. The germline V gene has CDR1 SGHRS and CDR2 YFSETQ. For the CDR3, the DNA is TGCGCCAGCAGCCTCCGGGACAGGGGGACAGATACGCAGTATTTT. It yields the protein CASSLRDRGTDTQYF.

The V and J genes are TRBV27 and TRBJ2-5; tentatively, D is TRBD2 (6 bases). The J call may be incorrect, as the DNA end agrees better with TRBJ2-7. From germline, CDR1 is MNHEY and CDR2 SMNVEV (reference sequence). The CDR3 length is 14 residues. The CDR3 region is CASSFAGNSYEQYF. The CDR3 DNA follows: TGTGCCAGCAGTTTCGCGGGAAACAGCTACGAGCAGTACTTC.

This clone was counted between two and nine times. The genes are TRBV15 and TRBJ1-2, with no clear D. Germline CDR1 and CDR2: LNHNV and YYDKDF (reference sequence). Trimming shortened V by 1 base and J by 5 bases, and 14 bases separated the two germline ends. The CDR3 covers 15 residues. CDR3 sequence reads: CATSRVNEGLYGYTF. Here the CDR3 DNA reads TGTGCCACCAGCAGAGTAAACGAGGGTCTTTATGGCTACACCTTC. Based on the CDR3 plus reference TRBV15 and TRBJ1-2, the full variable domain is DAMVIQNPRYQVTQFGKPVTLSCSQTLNHNVMYWYQQKSSQAPKLLFHYYDKDFNNEADTPDNFQSRRPNTSFCFLDIRSPGLGDTAMYLCATSRVNEGLYGYTFGSGTRLTVV.

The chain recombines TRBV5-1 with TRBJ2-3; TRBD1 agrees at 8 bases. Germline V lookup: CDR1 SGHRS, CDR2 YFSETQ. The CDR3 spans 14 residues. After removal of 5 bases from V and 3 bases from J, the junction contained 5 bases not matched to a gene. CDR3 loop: CASRAGQGTDTQYF. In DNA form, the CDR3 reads TGCGCCAGCAGGGCTGGACAGGGAACAGATACGCAGTATTTT.

CDR3 protein: CASSQDSGGGGYTF. In DNA, the CDR3 is TGTGCCAGCAGCCAAGATTCGGGAGGTGGCGGCTACACCTTC. The chain recombines TRBV4-2 with TRBJ1-2; D unresolved. The CDR3 sequence is 14 residues long. Germline V CDR1 and CDR2: LGHNA, YNFKEQ. The V gene lost 0 bases and the J gene lost 8 bases, with 13 bases spanning the gap.

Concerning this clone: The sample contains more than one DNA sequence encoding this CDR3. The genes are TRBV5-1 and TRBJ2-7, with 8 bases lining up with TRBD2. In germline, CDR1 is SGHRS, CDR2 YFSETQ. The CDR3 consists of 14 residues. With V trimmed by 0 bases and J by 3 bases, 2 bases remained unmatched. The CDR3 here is CASSLASGHYEQYF. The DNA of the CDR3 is TGCGCCAGCAGCTTGGCTAGCGGGCACTACGAGCAGTACTTC.

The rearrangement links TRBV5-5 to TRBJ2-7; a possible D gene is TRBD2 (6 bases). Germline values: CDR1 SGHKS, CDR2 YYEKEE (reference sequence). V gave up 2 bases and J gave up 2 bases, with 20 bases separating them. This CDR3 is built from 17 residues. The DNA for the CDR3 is TGTGCCAGCAGCTTCGGAGCCGGGACTGCCCAACCCTACGAGCAGTACTTC. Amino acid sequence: CASSFGAGTAQPYEQYF.

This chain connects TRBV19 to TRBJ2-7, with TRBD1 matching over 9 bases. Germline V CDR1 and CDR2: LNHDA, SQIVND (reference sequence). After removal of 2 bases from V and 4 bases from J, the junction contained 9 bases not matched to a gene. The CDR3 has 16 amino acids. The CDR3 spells CASSITAGTGTYEQYF. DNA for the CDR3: TGTGCCAGTAGTATAACAGCAGGGACAGGGACTTACGAGCAGTACTTC.